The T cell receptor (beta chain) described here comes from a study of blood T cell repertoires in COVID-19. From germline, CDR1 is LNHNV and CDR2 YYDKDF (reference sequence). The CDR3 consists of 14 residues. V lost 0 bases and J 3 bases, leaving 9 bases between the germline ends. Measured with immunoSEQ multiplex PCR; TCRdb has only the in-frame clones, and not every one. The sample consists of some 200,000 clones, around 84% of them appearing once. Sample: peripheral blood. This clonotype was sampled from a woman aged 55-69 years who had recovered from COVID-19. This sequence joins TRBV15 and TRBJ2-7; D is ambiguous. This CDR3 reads CATSRDRVSYEQYF. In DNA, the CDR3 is TGTGCCACCAGCAGAGATAGAGTGAGCTACGAGCAGTACTTC. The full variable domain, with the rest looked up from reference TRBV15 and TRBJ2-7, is DAMVIQNPRYQVTQFGKPVTLSCSQTLNHNVMYWYQQKSSQAPKLLFHYYDKDFNNEADTPDNFQSRRPNTSFCFLDIRSPGLGDTAMYLCATSRDRVSYEQYFGPGTRLTVT.